This T cell receptor (beta chain) was recorded in a study of blood T cell repertoires in COVID-19. Profiled with immunoSEQ multiplex PCR; TCRdb holds only in-frame clones, not every one. The profile shows roughly 100,000 clones, 75% to 85% of them singletons. The sample was peripheral blood. This sequence was found in a man aged 80 or over with COVID-19, enrolled during active disease.

The CDR3 sequence is CASSFIGGNDEQYF. In nucleotides, the CDR3 is TGTGCCAGCAGTTTTATTGGGGGGAACGACGAGCAGTACTTC. The V gene is TRBV28, the J gene TRBJ2-7; possibly TRBD2 for D (6 bases). Per germline, CDR1 MDHEN and CDR2 SYDVKM. This CDR3 has 14 residues. Trimming stripped 3 bases from V and 5 bases from J, with 14 bases between.